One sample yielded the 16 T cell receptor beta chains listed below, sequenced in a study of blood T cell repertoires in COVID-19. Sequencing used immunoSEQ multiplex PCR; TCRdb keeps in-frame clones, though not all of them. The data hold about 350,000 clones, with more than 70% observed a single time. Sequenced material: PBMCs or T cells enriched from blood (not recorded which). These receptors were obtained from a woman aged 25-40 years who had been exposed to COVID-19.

The CDR3: CASEGSSGRWVSYNEQFF. The DNA for the CDR3 is TGTGCTAGTGAGGGTTCTAGCGGGAGATGGGTCTCCTACAATGAGCAGTTCTTC. The chain has TRBV12-5 and TRBJ2-1; 10 positions match TRBD2. J gave up 0 bases and V 7 bases, and 12 bases lay outside the gene matches. The CDR3 covers 18 residues. CDR1 is LGHNT, CDR2 FRNRAP, per germline.

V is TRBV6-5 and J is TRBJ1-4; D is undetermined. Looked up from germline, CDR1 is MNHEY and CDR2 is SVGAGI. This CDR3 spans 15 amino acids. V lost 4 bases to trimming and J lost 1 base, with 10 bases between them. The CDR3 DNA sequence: TGTGCCAGCAGTTCCTATCACAGAACTAATGAAAAACTGTTTTTT. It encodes CASSSYHRTNEKLFF.

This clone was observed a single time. CDR3 region: CAWSVGLVPGQETQYF. In DNA, the CDR3 is TGTGCCTGGAGTGTGGGACTAGTACCAGGACAAGAGACCCAGTACTTC. The chain recombines TRBV30 with TRBJ2-5; 8 bases match TRBD2. Trimming at V came to 0 bases and at J to 2 bases, leaving 8 bases not matched to a gene. Looked up from germline, CDR1 is GTSNPN and CDR2 is SVGIG (reference sequence). The CDR3 runs to 16 residues.

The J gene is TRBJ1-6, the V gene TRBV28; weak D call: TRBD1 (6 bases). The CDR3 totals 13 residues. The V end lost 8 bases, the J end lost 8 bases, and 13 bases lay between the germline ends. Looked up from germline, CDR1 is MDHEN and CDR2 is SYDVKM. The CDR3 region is CASGTGFDSPLHF. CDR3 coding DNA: TGTGCCAGCGGTACAGGGTTCGATTCACCCCTCCACTTT.

CDR3 DNA sequence: TGTGCCAGCAGCTACTTACAGGGTCCGGGGCGCGAGCAGTACTTC. This sequence encodes CASSYLQGPGREQYF. J is TRBJ2-7 and V is TRBV5-5; a possible D gene is TRBD1 (6 bases). Germline values: CDR1 SGHKS, CDR2 YYEKEE (reference sequence). The CDR3 runs 15 residues. The germline V and J ends were trimmed by 3 bases and 6 bases, with 19 bases remaining between them.

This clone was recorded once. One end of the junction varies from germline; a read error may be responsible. CDR3 in DNA: TGTGCCACCAGTCGGAGCACAGGTACGCAGTATTTT. It yields the protein CATSRSTGTQYF. This chain connects TRBV24-1 to TRBJ2-3; possible D gene TRBD1, 5 bases. Germline V CDR1 and CDR2: KGHDR, SFDVKD. This CDR3 is built from 12 residues.

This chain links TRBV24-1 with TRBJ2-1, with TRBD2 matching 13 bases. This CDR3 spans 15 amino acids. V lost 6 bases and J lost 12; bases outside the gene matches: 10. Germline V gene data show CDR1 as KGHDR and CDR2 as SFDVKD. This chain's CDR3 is CATSNGTSGNWGQFF. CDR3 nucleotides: TGTGCCACCAGTAACGGGACTAGCGGGAATTGGGGGCAGTTCTTC.

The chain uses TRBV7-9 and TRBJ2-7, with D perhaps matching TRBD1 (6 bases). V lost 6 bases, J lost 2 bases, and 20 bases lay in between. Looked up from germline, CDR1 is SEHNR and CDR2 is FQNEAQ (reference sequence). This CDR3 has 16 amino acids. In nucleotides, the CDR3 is TGTGCCAGCAGTAATCAACAGGGTGAGGGGACCTACGAGCAGTACTTC. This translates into CASSNQQGEGTYEQYF.

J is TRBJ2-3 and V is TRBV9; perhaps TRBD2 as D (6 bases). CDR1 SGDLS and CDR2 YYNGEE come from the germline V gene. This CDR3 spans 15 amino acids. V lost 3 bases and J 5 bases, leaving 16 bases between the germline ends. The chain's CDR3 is CASSGVVGGEDTQYF. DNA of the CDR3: TGTGCCAGCAGCGGGGTAGTGGGCGGGGAAGATACGCAGTATTTT.

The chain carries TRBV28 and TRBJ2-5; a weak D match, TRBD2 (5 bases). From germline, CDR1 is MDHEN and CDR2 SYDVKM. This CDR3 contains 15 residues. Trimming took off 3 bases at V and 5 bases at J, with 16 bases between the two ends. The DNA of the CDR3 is TGTGCCAGCAGTTTCCCGGGGTCGGGGTGGGAGACCCAGTACTTC. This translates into CASSFPGSGWETQYF.

The CDR3: CASKPIQSYEQYF. The CDR3 DNA follows: TGTGCCAGTAAGCCTATCCAATCCTACGAGCAGTACTTC. This sequence joins TRBV27 and TRBJ2-7, with D uncertain. The CDR3 has 13 amino acids. Trimming stripped 9 bases from V and 1 base from J, with 13 bases between. Per the germline V gene, CDR1 is MNHEY and CDR2 is SMNVEV (reference sequence).

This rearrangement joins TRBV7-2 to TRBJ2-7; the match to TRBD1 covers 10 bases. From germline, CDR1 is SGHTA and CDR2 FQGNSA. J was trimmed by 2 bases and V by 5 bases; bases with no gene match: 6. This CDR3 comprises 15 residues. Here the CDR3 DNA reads TGTGCCAGCAGCATCGGGACAGGGGAGGCCTACGAGCAGTACTTC. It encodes CASSIGTGEAYEQYF. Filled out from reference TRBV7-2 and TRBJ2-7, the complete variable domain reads GAGVSQSPSNKVTEKGKDVELRCDPISGHTALYWYRQSLGQGLEFLIYFQGNSAPDKSGLPSDRFSAERTGGSVSTLTIQRTQQEDSAVYLCASSIGTGEAYEQYFGPGTRLTVT.

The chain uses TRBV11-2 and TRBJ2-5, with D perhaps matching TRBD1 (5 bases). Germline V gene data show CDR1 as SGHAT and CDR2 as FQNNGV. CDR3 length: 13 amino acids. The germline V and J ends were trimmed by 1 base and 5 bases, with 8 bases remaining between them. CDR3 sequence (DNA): TGTGCCAGCAGCTTAGTAGGGGTGGAGACCCAGTACTTC. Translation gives CASSLVGVETQYF.

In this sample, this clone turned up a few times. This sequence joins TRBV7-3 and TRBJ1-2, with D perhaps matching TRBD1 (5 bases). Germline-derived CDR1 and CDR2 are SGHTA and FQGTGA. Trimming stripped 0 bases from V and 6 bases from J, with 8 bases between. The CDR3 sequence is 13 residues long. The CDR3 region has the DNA TGTGCCAGCAGCTTAACGTTGGGGCATGGCTACACCTTC. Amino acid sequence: CASSLTLGHGYTF.

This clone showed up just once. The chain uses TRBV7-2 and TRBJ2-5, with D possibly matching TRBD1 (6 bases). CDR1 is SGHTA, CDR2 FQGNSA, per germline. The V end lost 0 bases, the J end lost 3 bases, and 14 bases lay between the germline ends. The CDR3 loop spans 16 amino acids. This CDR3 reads CASSLAGGTWKETQYF. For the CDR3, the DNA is TGTGCCAGCAGCTTAGCTGGGGGCACGTGGAAAGAGACCCAGTACTTC.

This CDR3 reads CASSFLGGADTGELFF. In DNA, the CDR3 is TGTGCCAGCAGCTTCCTAGGGGGCGCAGACACCGGGGAGCTGTTTTTT. The chain combines TRBV7-3 with TRBJ2-2; 7 bases map to TRBD1. The V and J ends lost 3 bases and 3 bases, in that order; junction bases with no gene match: 7. The germline V gene encodes CDR1 SGHTA and CDR2 FQGTGA. The CDR3 contains 16 residues.